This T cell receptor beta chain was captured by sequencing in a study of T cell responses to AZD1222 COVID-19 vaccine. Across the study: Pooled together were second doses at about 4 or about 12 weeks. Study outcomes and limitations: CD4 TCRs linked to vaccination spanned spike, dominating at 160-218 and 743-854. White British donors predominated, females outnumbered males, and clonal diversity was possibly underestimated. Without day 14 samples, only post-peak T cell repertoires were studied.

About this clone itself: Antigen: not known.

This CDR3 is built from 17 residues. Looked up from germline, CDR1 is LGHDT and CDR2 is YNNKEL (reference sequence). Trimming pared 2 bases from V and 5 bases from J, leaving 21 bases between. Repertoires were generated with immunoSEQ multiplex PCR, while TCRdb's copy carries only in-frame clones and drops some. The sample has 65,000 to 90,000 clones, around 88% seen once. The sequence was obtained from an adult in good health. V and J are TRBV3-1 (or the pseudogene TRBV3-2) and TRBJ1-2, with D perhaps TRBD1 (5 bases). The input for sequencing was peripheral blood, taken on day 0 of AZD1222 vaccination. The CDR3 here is CASSQSKFFRDGYGYTF. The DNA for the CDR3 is TGTGCCAGCAGCCAAAGCAAGTTCTTCAGGGATGGGTATGGCTACACCTTC.